This TCR beta chain originates from a study of blood T cells in healthy people across ages. The study, taken as a whole, reports: TCR beta diversity tracked closely with naive T cell percentage. Getting older went along with TCR beta diversity per million T cells dropping roughly linearly. Conclusively comparing naive with antigen-experienced cells was impossible with unsorted PBMCs.

Germline CDR1 is DFQATT and CDR2 is SNEGSKA (reference sequence). The ends lost 4 bases at V and 4 bases at J; junction bases unmatched: 4. The length of the CDR3 is 14 residues. Notes on this clonotype: The antigen remains unidentified.

PCR was performed a second time for roughly 7 to 12 cycles using a sample-barcoded 5' primer and a J-beta primer mix. TCRdb re-derived calls from the 5' RACE reads in MiXCR, one entry per CDR3 protein. The sample records fewer than 2,000,000 distinct CDR3 sequences, 39% being singletons. The receptor comes from a human donor in good health. The specimen was blood. The chain carries TRBV20-1 and TRBJ1-6; TRBD1 agrees at 7 bases. The CDR3 DNA is TGCAGTGCTACAGGGGGACCATATAATTCACCCCTCCACTTT. Amino acid sequence: CSATGGPYNSPLHF.